This TCR beta chain appears in the sequencing data of a study of vaccination and CD4 T cells after COVID-19. Sample treatment: roughly ten-day PBMC culture with coronavirus spike peptide pools or control peptides (ViraFEST assay). Germline CDR1 is MNHNS and CDR2 is SASEGT. CDR3 size: 13 residues. V shed 8 bases and J 3 bases; nucleotides not matched to a gene: 3. With respect to this clonotype: Its antigen is not identified.

Sequencing of the DNA from cultured CD4+ T cells was carried out with the Oncomine TCR Beta short-read assay. One entry per CDR3 protein, called by TCRdb with MiXCR from the PCR reads. The data show approximately 18,000 distinct CDR3 sequences, approximately 45% seen once. The chain is built from TRBV6-1 and TRBJ2-1; 8 bases align to TRBD2. The clonotype was recovered from a human donor who had recovered from COVID-19. This material consisted of CD4+ T cells from blood, cultured in vitro, taken after SARS-CoV-2 vaccination. CDR3 region: CASVAGGYNEQFF. The CDR3 coding sequence is TGTGCCAGCGTGGCGGGAGGCTACAATGAGCAGTTCTTC.